These T cell receptor beta chains were read from a single sample in a study of T cells in Graves' hyperthyroidism and ophthalmopathy. TCRdb re-analysed the multiplex PCR reads in MiXCR, keeping a single row per CDR3 protein. The sample carries around 690,000 distinct CDR3 sequences, around 16% recorded once. The sequenced sample consisted of blood. The origin of the receptors is a man aged 50 to 59 with Graves' hyperthyroidism. Each CDR3 is given with its conserved first and last residue. The D gene is left open where the match is weak. The size of a clone is reported for some rows only, either as once, few or many, or as a class for expanded clones.

V	D	size	J	DNA	CDR3
TRBV4-1	TRBD2	-	TRBJ2-1	TGCGCCAGCAGCCAAGGGACTAGCGGGAAGAGACACAATGAGCAGTTCTTC	CASSQGTSGKRHNEQFF
TRBV6-2/TRBV6-3	TRBD1	many	TRBJ1-2	TGTGCCAGCAGTCAGACCCCCGGGACAGGAATCTATGGCTACACCTTC	CASSQTPGTGIYGYTF
TRBV5-1	TRBD2	-	TRBJ2-1	TGCGCCAGCAGCGAGGGACTAGGGGAGATCAGTGAGCAGTTCTTC	CASSEGLGEISEQFF
TRBV4-1	-	-	TRBJ2-5	TGCGCCAGCAGCGAAGATAGGCAGCCTCAAGAGACCCAGTACTTC	CASSEDRQPQETQYF
TRBV6-5	-	-	TRBJ2-1	TGTGCCAGCAGTTACTCCCCCGAAGTAAATGAGCAGTTCTTC	CASSYSPEVNEQFF
TRBV6-2/TRBV6-3	-	many	TRBJ1-2	TGTGCCAGCAGCCAAGGAGCCTATGGCTACACCTTC	CASSQGAYGYTF
TRBV15	-	many	TRBJ1-6	TGTGCCACCAGCAGAGATATTAGTGACTGGTCACCCCTCCACTTT	CATSRDISDWSPLHF
TRBV28	-	few	TRBJ2-5	TGTGCCAGCAGTTTACCCAGGGAGAGGGAGACCCAGTACTTC	CASSLPRERETQYF
TRBV28	TRBD1	many	TRBJ1-5	TGTGCCAGCAGGTCCCGGGACAGCTTTCTAAATAGCAATCAGCCCCAGCATTTT	CASRSRDSFLNSNQPQHF
TRBV2	TRBD1	many	TRBJ1-4	TGTGCCAGCAGTAAACAGGGGTCTAATGAAAAACTGTTTTTT	CASSKQGSNEKLFF
TRBV28	TRBD2	many	TRBJ2-7	TGTGCCAGCAGTAGCGGGACTAGCGGGAGGTCCTACGAGCAGTACTTC	CASSSGTSGRSYEQYF
TRBV3-1	-	-	TRBJ2-5	TGTGGCAGCAGCCAAGGGGCAGAAGAGACCCAGTACTTC	CGSSQGAEETQYF
TRBV29-1	TRBD1	-	TRBJ2-7	TGCAGCGTTCTGACAGGGTGGTCCTACGAGCAGTACTTC	CSVLTGWSYEQYF
TRBV20-1	-	-	TRBJ2-1	TGCAGTGCTAGAGAAGAGGGGGCGGGACAGTACAATGAGCAGTTCTTC	CSAREEGAGQYNEQFF
TRBV28	-	few	TRBJ2-5	TGTGCCAGCAGTTCAATCGTTGGTGAGACCCAGTACTTC	CASSSIVGETQYF
TRBV20-1	TRBD1	many	TRBJ1-1	TGCAGTGCTTGGACAGGGGGAATTGAAGCTTTCTTT	CSAWTGGIEAFF
TRBV29-1	-	few	TRBJ2-7	TGCAGCGTTGGGTCAGGGAAAAAGTACGAGCAGTACTTC	CSVGSGKKYEQYF
TRBV5-6	TRBD2	many	TRBJ2-3	TGTGCCAGCAGCTTCCCGACTAGCGGGAGTGGGGATACGCAGTATTTT	CASSFPTSGSGDTQYF
TRBV9	TRBD2	-	TRBJ2-3	TGTGCCAGCAGCGTAGGATCTAGCGGAGGCACAGATACGCAGTATTTT	CASSVGSSGGTDTQYF
TRBV11-2	TRBD1	few	TRBJ2-7	TGTGCCAGCAGCTTACTGCCCAGGGGGCGGCACGAGCAGTACTTC	CASSLLPRGRHEQYF
TRBV20-1	-	-	TRBJ2-1	TGCAGTGCTAGAGTGCGAGGCCTGGGAGATGAGCAGTTCTTC	CSARVRGLGDEQFF
TRBV5-5	-	few	TRBJ2-7	TGTGCCAGCAGAGACCGGACGGCCTCCTACGAGCAGTACTTC	CASRDRTASYEQYF
TRBV5-1	-	many	TRBJ2-2	TGCGCCAGCAGCCCTGGAACCGGGGGGAACACCGGGGAGCTGTTTTTT	CASSPGTGGNTGELFF
TRBV19	TRBD2	few	TRBJ2-7	TGTGCCAGTTTAGCGGGAGGGCCTGTCGACGGCGAGCAGTACTTC	CASLAGGPVDGEQYF
TRBV27	-	many	TRBJ2-5	TGTGCCAGCAGTAGGGCACTGACACAAGAGACCCAGTACTTC	CASSRALTQETQYF
TRBV18	-	many	TRBJ2-5	TGTGCCAGCTCAACTTGGGACTCCCAAGAGACCCAGTACTTC	CASSTWDSQETQYF
TRBV5-1	TRBD2	-	TRBJ2-2	TGCGCCAGCACCCTAGCGGGAGGATCCGCGGGCACCGGGGAGCTGTTTTTT	CASTLAGGSAGTGELFF
TRBV9	-	many	TRBJ2-7	TGTGCCAGCAGCGTGGGGGAACAGGGAAACTACGAGCAGTACTTC	CASSVGEQGNYEQYF
TRBV20-1	TRBD2	many	TRBJ2-7	TGCAGTGCTAGAGCTGGGGCTAGCGGGAGGGCCGGCGAGCAGTACTTC	CSARAGASGRAGEQYF
TRBV28	-	many	TRBJ1-2	TGTGCCAGCAGTTTTGGGGGGGGGCTTTCTTATGGCTACACCTTC	CASSFGGGLSYGYTF
TRBV24-1	-	few	TRBJ1-2	TGTGCCACCAGTGACAACGAAAACTATGGCTACACCTTC	CATSDNENYGYTF
TRBV10-2	TRBD2	many	TRBJ2-2	TGCGCCAGCAGTGAGGCGGGGGCCGGGGAGCTGTTTTTT	CASSEAGAGELFF
TRBV7-9	TRBD2	-	TRBJ2-1	TGTGCCAGCAGACCTGGACTAGCGGGCCCAAATGAGCAGTTCTTC	CASRPGLAGPNEQFF
TRBV4-1	TRBD1	-	TRBJ1-6	TGCGTCAGCAGCCAGGGGGGCCAGGGGGCTAATTCACCCCTCCACTTT	CVSSQGGQGANSPLHF
TRBV10-3	TRBD1	many	TRBJ2-3	TGTGCCATCAGTAAGCCGGACAGGGGAACAGATACGCAGTATTTT	CAISKPDRGTDTQYF
TRBV4-1	-	-	TRBJ2-1	TGCGCCAGCAGCCAATTCTACCGAAATGAGCAGTTCTTC	CASSQFYRNEQFF
TRBV5-1	-	-	TRBJ2-2	TGCGCCAGCAGCCTATCGGCCATCTCGAACACCGGGGAGCTGTTTTTT	CASSLSAISNTGELFF